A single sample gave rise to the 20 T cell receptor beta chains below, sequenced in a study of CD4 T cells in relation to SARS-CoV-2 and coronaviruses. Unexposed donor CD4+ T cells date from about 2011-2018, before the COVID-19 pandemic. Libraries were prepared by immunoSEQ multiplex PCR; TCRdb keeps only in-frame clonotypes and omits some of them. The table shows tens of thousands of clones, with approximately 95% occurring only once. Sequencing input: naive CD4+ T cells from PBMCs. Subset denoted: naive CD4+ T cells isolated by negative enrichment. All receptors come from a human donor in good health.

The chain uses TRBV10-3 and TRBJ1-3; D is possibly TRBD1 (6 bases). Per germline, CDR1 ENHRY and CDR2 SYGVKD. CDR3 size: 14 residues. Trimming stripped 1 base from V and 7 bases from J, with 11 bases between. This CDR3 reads CAISEFSQGNTIYF. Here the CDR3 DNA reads TGTGCCATCAGTGAGTTTTCTCAGGGGAACACCATATATTTT.

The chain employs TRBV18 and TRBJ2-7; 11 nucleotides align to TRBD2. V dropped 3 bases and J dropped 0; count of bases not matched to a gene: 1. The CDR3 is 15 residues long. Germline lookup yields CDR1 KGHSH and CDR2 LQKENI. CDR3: CASSPGLADSYEQYF. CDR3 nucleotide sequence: TGTGCCAGCTCACCGGGACTAGCGGACTCCTACGAGCAGTACTTC.

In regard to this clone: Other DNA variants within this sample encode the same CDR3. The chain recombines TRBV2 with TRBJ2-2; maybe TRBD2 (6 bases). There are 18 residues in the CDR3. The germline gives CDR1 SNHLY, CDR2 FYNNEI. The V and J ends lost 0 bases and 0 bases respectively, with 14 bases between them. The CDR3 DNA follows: TGTGCCAGCAGTGAAGCGGCCCAGGGACTCGCGAACACCGGGGAGCTGTTTTTT. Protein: CASSEAAQGLANTGELFF.

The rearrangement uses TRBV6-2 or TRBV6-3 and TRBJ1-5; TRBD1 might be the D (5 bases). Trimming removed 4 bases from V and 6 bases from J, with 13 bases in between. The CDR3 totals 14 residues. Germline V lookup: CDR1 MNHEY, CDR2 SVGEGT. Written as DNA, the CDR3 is TGTGCCAGCAGTTTGAGGGGTTTTGGTCAGCCCCAGCATTTT. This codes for CASSLRGFGQPQHF.

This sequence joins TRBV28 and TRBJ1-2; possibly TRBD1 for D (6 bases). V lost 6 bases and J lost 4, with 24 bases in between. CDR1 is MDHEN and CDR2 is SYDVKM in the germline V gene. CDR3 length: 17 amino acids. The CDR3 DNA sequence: TGTGCCAGCAGGGAGGGGGGCCCTAATGGAATATCCTATGGCTACACCTTC. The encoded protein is CASREGGPNGISYGYTF.

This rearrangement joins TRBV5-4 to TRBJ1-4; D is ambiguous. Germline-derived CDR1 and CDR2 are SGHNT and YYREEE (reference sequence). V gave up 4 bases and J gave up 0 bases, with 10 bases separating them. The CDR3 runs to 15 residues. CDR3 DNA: TGTGCCAGCAGCCTCAACAGTGCAACTAATGAAAAACTGTTTTTT. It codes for CASSLNSATNEKLFF.

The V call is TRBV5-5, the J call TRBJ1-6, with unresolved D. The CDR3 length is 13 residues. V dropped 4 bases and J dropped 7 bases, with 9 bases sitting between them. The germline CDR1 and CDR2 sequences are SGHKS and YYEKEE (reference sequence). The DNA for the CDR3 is TGTGCCAGCAGCCCGGTCAGCAATTCACCCCTCCACTTT. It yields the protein CASSPVSNSPLHF.

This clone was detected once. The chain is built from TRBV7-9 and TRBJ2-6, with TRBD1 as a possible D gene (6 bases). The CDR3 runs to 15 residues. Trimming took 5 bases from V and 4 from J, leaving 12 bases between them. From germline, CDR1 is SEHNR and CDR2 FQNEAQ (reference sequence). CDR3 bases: TGTGCCAGCAGCGTAGGGGGAGCCGGGGCCAACGTCCTGACTTTC. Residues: CASSVGGAGANVLTF. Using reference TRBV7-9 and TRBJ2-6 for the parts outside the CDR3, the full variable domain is DTGVSQNPRHKITKRGQNVTFRCDPISEHNRLYWYRQTLGQGPEFLTYFQNEAQLEKSRLLSDRFSAERPKGSFSTLEIQRTEQGDSAMYLCASSVGGAGANVLTFGAGSRLTVL.

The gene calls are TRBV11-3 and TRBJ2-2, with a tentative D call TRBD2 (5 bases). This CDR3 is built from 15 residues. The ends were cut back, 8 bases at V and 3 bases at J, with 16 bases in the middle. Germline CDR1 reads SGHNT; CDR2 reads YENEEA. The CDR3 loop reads CASAQTTVDTGELFF. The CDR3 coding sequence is TGTGCCAGCGCCCAGACTACAGTTGACACCGGGGAGCTGTTTTTT.

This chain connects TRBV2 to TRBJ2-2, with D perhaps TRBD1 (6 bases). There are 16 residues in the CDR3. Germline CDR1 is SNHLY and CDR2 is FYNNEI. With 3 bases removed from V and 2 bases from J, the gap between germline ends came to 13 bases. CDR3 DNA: TGTGCCAGCAGTGATATCAGGGGACCTAACACCGGGGAGCTGTTTTTT. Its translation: CASSDIRGPNTGELFF.

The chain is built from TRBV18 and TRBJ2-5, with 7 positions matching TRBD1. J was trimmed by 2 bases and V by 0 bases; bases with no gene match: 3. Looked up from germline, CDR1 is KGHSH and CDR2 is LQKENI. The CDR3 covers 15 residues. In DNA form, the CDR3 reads TGTGCCAGCTCACCACCGGGACAGCGACAAGAGACCCAGTACTTC. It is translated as CASSPPGQRQETQYF. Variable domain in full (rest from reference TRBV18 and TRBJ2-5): NAGVMQNPRHLVRRRGQEARLRCSPMKGHSHVYWYRQLPEEGLKFMVYLQKENIIDESGMPKERFSAEFPKEGPSILRIQQVVRGDSAAYFCASSPPGQRQETQYFGPGTRLLVL.

CDR3 amino acids: CASSGQAVADTQYF. CDR3 sequence (DNA): TGTGCCAGCAGCGGACAGGCGGTAGCAGATACGCAGTATTTT. The rearrangement links TRBV27 to TRBJ2-3; the match to TRBD1 covers 7 bases. CDR1 is MNHEY, CDR2 SMNVEV, per germline (reference sequence). Trimming cost V 6 bases and J 4 bases; bases outside gene matches: 7. The CDR3 consists of 14 residues.

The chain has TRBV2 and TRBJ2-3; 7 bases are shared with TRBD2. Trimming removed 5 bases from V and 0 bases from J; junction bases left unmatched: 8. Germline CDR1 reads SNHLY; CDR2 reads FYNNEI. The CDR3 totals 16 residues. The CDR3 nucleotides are TGTGCCAGCAGTTTGCGCGGGGGACCTAGCACAGATACGCAGTATTTT. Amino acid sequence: CASSLRGGPSTDTQYF.

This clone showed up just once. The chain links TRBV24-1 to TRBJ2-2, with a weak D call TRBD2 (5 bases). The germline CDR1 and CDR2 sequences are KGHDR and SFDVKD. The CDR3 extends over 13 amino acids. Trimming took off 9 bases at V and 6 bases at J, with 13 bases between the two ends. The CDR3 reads CATGGVGAGELFF. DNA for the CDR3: TGTGCCACCGGAGGCGTTGGAGCCGGGGAGCTGTTTTTT.

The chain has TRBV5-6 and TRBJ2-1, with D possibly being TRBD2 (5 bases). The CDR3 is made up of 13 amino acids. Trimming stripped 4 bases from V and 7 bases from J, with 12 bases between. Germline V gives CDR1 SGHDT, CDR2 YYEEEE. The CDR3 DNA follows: TGTGCCAGCAGCCTCGGACTTGGGAATGAGCAGTTCTTC. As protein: CASSLGLGNEQFF. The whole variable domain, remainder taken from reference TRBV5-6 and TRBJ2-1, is DAGVTQSPTHLIKTRGQQVTLRCSPKSGHDTVSWYQQALGQGPQFIFQYYEEEERQRGNFPDRFSGHQFPNYSSELNVNALLLGDSALYLCASSLGLGNEQFFGPGTRLTVL.

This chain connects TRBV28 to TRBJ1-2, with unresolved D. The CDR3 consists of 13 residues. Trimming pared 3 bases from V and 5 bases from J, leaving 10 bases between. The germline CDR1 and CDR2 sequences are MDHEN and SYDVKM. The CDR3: CASSFGVSYGYTF. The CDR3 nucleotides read TGTGCCAGCAGTTTCGGGGTTAGTTATGGCTACACCTTC.

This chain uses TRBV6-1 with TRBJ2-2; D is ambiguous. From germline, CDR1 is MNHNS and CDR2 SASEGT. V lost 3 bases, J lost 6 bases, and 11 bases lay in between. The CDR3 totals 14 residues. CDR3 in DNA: TGTGCCAGCAGTGACCCCCTCGGGTCCGGGGAGCTGTTTTTT. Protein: CASSDPLGSGELFF.

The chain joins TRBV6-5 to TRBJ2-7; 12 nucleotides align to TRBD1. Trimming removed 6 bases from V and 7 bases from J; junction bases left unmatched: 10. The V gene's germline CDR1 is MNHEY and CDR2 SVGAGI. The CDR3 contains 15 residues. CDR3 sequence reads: CASSYGTGGASEQYF. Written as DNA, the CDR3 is TGTGCCAGCAGCTATGGGACAGGGGGCGCGTCAGAGCAGTACTTC.

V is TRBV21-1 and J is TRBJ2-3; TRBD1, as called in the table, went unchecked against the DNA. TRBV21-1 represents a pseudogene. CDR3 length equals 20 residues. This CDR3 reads CASSNTGGMTPDYCTDTQYF. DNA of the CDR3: TGTGCCAGCAGCAACACAGGGGGCATGACCCCAGACTACTGCACAGATACGCAGTATTTT.

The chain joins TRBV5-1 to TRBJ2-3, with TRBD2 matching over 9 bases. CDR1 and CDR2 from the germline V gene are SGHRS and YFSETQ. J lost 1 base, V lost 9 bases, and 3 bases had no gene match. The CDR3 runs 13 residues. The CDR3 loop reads CAIRTSGTDTQYF. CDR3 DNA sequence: TGCGCCATACGGACTAGCGGCACAGATACGCAGTATTTT.